This entry lists 5 T cell receptor beta chains sequenced from one sample in a study of shared clonotypes between healthy human individuals. Libraries were prepared by immunoSEQ multiplex PCR; TCRdb keeps only in-frame clonotypes and omits some of them. The sample lists millions of clones, 85% to 95% seen once, with 0.1% to 0.15% in the top ten. Sequencing was carried out using naive CD4+ T cells sorted from blood. Subset specified: CD45RA+ positively selected. The receptors derive from a man between 18 and 29 years old in good health.

V is TRBV20-1 and J is TRBJ2-3, with no clear D. Trimming pared 7 bases from V and 5 bases from J, leaving 10 bases between. Germline V CDR1 and CDR2: DFQATT, SNEGSKA (reference sequence). The length of the CDR3 is 11 residues. This chain's CDR3 is CSVFIGDTQYF. Here the CDR3 DNA reads TGCAGTGTTTTCATTGGAGATACGCAGTATTTT.

The chain couples TRBV6-6 to TRBJ2-5; TRBD1 matches 7 bases. The CDR3 extends over 16 amino acids. Germline V gene lookup returns CDR1 MNHNY and CDR2 SVGAGI (reference sequence). V shed 0 bases, J shed 2 bases, and the junction held 6 bases outside the gene matches. The CDR3 coding sequence is TGTGCCAGCAGTTACTCATTTGGGACAGTTCAAGAGACCCAGTACTTC. Amino acid sequence: CASSYSFGTVQETQYF.

V and J are TRBV6-5 and TRBJ2-2; D perhaps matches TRBD2 (6 bases). CDR1 and CDR2 from the germline V gene are MNHEY and SVGAGI. The CDR3 runs 15 residues. The ends were cut back, 4 bases at V and 4 bases at J, with 13 bases in the middle. CDR3 DNA sequence: TGTGCCAGCAGTTCCTCGGAGGGCCGCACCGGGGAGCTGTTTTTT. Protein product: CASSSSEGRTGELFF.

This chain joins TRBV9 and TRBJ1-2, with D perhaps TRBD1 (5 bases). The CDR3 is made up of 14 amino acids. CDR1 and CDR2 from the germline V gene are SGDLS and YYNGEE. The V end was cut by 2 bases, the J end by 0 bases, with 8 bases between. CDR3 in DNA: TGTGCCAGCAGCGTGACAGAGTCTAACTATGGCTACACCTTC. This codes for CASSVTESNYGYTF. The full variable domain, rest sourced from reference TRBV9 and TRBJ1-2, is DSGVTQTPKHLITATGQRVTLRCSPRSGDLSVYWYQQSLDQGLQFLIQYYNGEERAKGNILERFSAQQFPDLHSELNLSSLELGDSALYFCASSVTESNYGYTFGSGTRLTVV.

J is TRBJ2-7 and V is TRBV19; D unresolved. This CDR3 contains 15 residues. The V gene lost 0 bases and the J gene lost 0 bases, with 9 bases spanning the gap. CDR1 LNHDA and CDR2 SQIVND come from the germline V gene (reference sequence). CDR3 amino acids: CASSIDPRSSYEQYF. In DNA, the CDR3 is TGTGCCAGTAGTATAGATCCCCGGAGCTCCTACGAGCAGTACTTC.